This passage covers 5 T cell receptor beta chains from one sample sequenced in a study of immune heterogeneity within non-small cell lung tumors. Bulk tumor genomic DNA served as template, at about 600 ng per sample. While surgery was under way, several biopsies spaced far apart were taken per primary tumor. Before undergoing curative surgery, patients had newly diagnosed non-small cell lung cancer that was untreated. Amplification of the TCR beta CDR3 was achieved through multiplex PCR with 32 V and 13 J primers. MiXCR was run by TCRdb on the multiplex PCR reads, yielding one entry per CDR3 protein. This repertoire shows over 9,000 distinct CDR3 sequences, roughly 29% found once; its top ten account for around 13%. Sequencing was carried out using lung tumor tissue. All receptors derive from a man aged 45-65 years with non-small cell lung cancer.

By frequency in the sample, this clonotype is medium-sized. The V gene is TRBV5-1, the J gene TRBJ1-6; D may be TRBD1 (5 bases). This CDR3 spans 13 amino acids. The germline V and J ends were trimmed by 5 bases and 9 bases, with 12 bases remaining between them. Germline V gives CDR1 SGHRS, CDR2 YFSETQ. CDR3 nucleotide sequence: TGCGCCAGCAGTTTGACAGCCAGTTCACCCCTCCACTTT. This codes for CASSLTASSPLHF.

By share of the sample, this clonotype is medium-sized. This chain connects TRBV28 to TRBJ2-7; 10 nucleotides agree with TRBD1. The CDR3 covers 15 residues. The V segment lost 3 bases and the J segment 4 bases; nucleotides outside the gene matches: 6. Per the germline V gene, CDR1 is MDHEN and CDR2 is SYDVKM. CDR3 in amino acids: CASSFPRDRGYEQYF. In DNA, the CDR3 is TGTGCCAGCAGTTTTCCGCGGGACAGGGGTTACGAGCAGTACTTC.

V usage is TRBV4-2 and J usage is TRBJ2-3; 7 bases agree with TRBD2. This CDR3 has 15 amino acids. CDR1 and CDR2 from the germline V gene are LGHNA and YNFKEQ. V shed 0 bases and J 0 bases; nucleotides not matched to a gene: 0. CDR3 region: CASSQDSGSTDTQYF. In nucleotides, the CDR3 is TGTGCCAGCAGCCAAGATAGCGGGAGCACAGATACGCAGTATTTT.

This clonotype occurred many times. This sequence joins TRBV18 and TRBJ1-1; 7 bases agree with TRBD1. The CDR3 has 14 amino acids. Germline values: CDR1 KGHSH, CDR2 LQKENI. The V segment lost 4 bases and the J segment 6 bases; nucleotides outside the gene matches: 8. CDR3 in amino acids: CASSLSTGAPEAFF. The CDR3 DNA reads as TGTGCCAGCTCACTTTCCACAGGGGCGCCTGAAGCTTTCTTT.

This clonotype is judged medium-sized. The chain employs TRBV28 and TRBJ2-7; D unresolved. V lost 6 bases and J lost 7, with 10 bases in between. The CDR3 is 11 residues long. In germline, CDR1 is MDHEN, CDR2 SYDVKM. CDR3 DNA sequence: TGTGCCAGCAGCCGACCGAGGGAGCAGTACTTC. It translates to CASSRPREQYF.